This record looks at one TCR beta chain sequence and its context. Trimming removed 0 bases at V and 0 bases at J, with 3 bases between. CDR3 length equals 13 residues. Germline CDR1 reads SGHRS; CDR2 reads YFSETQ. Constant-region reverse primers amplified full-length variable regions, followed by semi-nested Nested Universal Primer A PCR. One entry per CDR3 protein, called by TCRdb with MiXCR from the 5' RACE reads. The sample has several thousand distinct CDR3 sequences; approximately 61% are singletons. The V gene is TRBV5-1, the J gene TRBJ1-1; the D is unclear. The source of this sequence is a female donor with breast cancer. Material: tumor-infiltrating memory CD4+ T cells sorted from the breast tumor. Subset specified: memory CD4+ T cells, CD4+CD45RO+CD25-. CDR3 sequence (DNA): TGCGCCAGCAGCTTGGGACTGAACACTGAAGCTTTCTTT. It yields the protein CASSLGLNTEAFF. The full variable domain, its missing parts supplied by reference TRBV5-1 and TRBJ1-1, is KAGVTQTPRYLIKTRGQQVTLSCSPISGHRSVSWYQQTPGQGLQFLFEYFSETQRNKGNFPGRFSGRQFSNSRSEMNVSTLELGDSALYLCASSLGLNTEAFFGQGTRLTVV.